The present T cell receptor (beta chain) was sequenced within a study of cytomegalovirus exposure and HLA in healthy donors. Study overall: Early on, a data release was issued that held tens of millions of unique TCRs from HLA-typed donors.

CDR3 length equals 13 residues. From germline, CDR1 is SGHRS and CDR2 YFSETQ. With 60 Vbeta and 13 Jbeta primers, the PCR was carried out. The data were produced by immunoSEQ multiplex PCR, yet TCRdb's version contains in-frame clones alone and is incomplete. This sample has under 250,000 clones; around 73% occur once, and the top ten carry roughly 3%. Concerning this clone itself: Its antigen is currently unknown. A read error may account for a junction end that differs from germline.

Study-wide results and caveats: A later analysis showed that HLA-associated TCR beta chains had undergone more clonal expansion than equally common others.

This sequence was found in a woman aged 30 to 39 in good health and CMV-seronegative. The genes are TRBV5-1 and TRBJ1-2, with D possibly matching TRBD1 (6 bases). Sequencing input: PBMCs. CDR3 coding DNA: TGTGCCAGCAGCTTGGTACAGGGTGATGGCTACACCTTC. It translates to CASSLVQGDGYTF.